The clone carrying this T cell receptor (beta chain) has more than one count but fewer than ten. Germline V gene sequence: CDR1 DFQATT, CDR2 SNEGSKA (reference sequence). V trimming: 6 bases; J trimming: 0 bases; junction bases outside the gene matches: 6. The CDR3 covers 14 residues. This entry belongs to a study of identical twins. Using its own MiXCR run on the 5' RACE reads, TCRdb lists one record per CDR3 protein. The data hold about 470,000 distinct CDR3 sequences, with roughly a quarter observed a single time. The same sample was also used in a study of T cells expressing NK-cell markers. From that second work: All TCR beta repertoires analysed originated from sorted CD3+CD56+NKG2C+, CD3+CD56+NKG2C- and CD3+CD56-NKG2C+ T cells. One of the eight sequenced donors was seronegative, whereas the other seven were HCMV-seropositive. In several experiments, an anti-gamma-delta TCR antibody restricted sorting to alpha-beta TCR T cells. Several of the donors also had these clonotypes leading their CD3+CD56-NKG2C+ fraction.

Source material: CD4+ T cells sorted from blood. This chain connects TRBV20-1 to TRBJ2-3, with 7 bases fitting TRBD1. This receptor was identified in a woman aged 18 to 35 in good health. The CDR3 loop is CSAAPGQSTDTQYF. The CDR3 nucleotides read TGCAGTGCCGCCCCGGGACAGAGCACAGATACGCAGTATTTT.